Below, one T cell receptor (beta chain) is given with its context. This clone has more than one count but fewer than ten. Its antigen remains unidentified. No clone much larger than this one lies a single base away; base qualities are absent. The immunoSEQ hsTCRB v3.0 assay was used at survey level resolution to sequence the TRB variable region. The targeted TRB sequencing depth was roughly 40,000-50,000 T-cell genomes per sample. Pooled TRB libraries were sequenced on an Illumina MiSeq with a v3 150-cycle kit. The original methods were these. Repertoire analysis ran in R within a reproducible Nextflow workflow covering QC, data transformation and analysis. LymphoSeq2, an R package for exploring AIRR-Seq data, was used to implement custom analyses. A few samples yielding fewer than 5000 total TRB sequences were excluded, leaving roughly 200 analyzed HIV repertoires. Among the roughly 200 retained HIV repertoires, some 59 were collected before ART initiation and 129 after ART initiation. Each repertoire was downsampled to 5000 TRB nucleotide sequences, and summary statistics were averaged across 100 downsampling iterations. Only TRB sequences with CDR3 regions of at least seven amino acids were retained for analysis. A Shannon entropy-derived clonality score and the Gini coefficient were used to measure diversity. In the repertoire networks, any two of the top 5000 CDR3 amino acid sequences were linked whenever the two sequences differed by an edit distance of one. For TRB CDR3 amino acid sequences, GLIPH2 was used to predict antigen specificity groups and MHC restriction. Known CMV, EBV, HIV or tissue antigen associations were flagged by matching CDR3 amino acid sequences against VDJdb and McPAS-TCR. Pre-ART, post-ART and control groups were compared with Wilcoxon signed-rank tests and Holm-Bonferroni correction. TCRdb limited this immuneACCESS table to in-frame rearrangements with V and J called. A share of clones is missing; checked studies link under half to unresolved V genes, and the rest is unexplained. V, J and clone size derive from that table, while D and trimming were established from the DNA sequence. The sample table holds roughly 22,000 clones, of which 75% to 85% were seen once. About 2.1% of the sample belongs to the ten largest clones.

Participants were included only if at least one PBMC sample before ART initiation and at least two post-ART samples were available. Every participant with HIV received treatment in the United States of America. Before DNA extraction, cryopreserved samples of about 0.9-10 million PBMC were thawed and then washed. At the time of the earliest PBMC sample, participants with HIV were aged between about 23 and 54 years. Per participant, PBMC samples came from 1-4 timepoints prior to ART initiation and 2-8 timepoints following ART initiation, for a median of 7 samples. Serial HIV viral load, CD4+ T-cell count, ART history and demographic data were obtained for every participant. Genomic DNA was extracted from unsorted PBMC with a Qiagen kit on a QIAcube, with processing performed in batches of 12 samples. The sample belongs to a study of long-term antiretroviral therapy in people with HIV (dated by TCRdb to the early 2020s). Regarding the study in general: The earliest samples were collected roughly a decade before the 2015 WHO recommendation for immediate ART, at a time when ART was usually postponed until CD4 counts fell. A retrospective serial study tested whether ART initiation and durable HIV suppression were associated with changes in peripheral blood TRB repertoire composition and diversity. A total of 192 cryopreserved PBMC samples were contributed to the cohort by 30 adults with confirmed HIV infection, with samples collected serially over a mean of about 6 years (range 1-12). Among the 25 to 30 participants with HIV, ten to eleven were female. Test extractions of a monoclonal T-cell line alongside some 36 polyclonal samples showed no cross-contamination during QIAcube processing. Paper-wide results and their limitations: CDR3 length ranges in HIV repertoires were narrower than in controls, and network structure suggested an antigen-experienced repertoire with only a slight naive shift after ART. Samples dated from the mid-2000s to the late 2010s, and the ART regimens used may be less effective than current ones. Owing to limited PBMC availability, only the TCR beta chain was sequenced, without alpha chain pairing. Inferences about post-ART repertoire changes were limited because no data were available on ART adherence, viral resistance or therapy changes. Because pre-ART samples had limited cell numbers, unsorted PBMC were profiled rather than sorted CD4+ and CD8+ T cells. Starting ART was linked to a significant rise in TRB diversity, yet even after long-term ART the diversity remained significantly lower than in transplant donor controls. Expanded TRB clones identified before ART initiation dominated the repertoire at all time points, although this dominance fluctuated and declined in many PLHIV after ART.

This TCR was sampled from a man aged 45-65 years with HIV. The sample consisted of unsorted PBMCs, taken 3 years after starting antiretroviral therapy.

The CDR3 loop reads CASTYGGKGEQYF. The nucleotide sequence is given as TGTGCCAGCACCTACGGGGGGAAGGGGGAGCAGTACTTC. Rearrangement joined TRBV6-5 to TRBJ2-7, with 7 middle bases fitting TRBD2. The CDR1 and CDR2 encoded by the germline V gene are MNHEY and SVGAGI. The CDR3 numbers 13 residues from cysteine through phenylalanine. Only the CDR3 DNA is retained, 39 bases long and in frame from the first base. For this chain, trimming is 7 bases at the V end and 7 bases at the J end, and the number of junction bases without a gene match is 10.